Listed here are 25 T cell receptor beta chains from one sample, sequenced in a study of T cell repertoires in aging, cancer and after chemotherapy. Peripheral blood genomic DNA, not sorted cells or RNA, was the template. Multiplex touch-down PCR with TRB-A/B primers amplified rearranged V-D-J TRB sequences. TCRdb redid the calling of the multiplex PCR reads with MiXCR, one entry per CDR3 protein. In the table there are about a thousand distinct CDR3 sequences, roughly a fifth of which are singletons. Input material: blood. Every receptor here comes from a human donor with a solid tumor.

This clonotype came up a few times. Here the CDR3 DNA reads TGCGCCAGCAGCCTAAACGGGGCAACTAATGAAAAACTGTTTTTT. It yields the protein CASSLNGATNEKLFF. The chain uses TRBV5-1 and TRBJ1-4, with unresolved D. Trimming removed 4 bases from V and 0 bases from J, with 10 bases in between. The CDR3 spans 15 residues. Germline-derived CDR1 and CDR2 are SGHRS and YFSETQ.

This clonotype is labeled medium-sized. The genes are TRBV20-1 and TRBJ2-7, with 11 bases aligning to TRBD2. V lost 6 bases, J lost 0 bases, and 4 bases stayed unmatched. Germline CDR1 and CDR2: DFQATT and SNEGSKA (reference sequence). The CDR3 is 14 amino acids. The CDR3 loop reads CSARLAGLSYEQYF. CDR3 DNA sequence: TGCAGTGCGCGACTAGCGGGGCTCTCCTACGAGCAGTACTTC.

In its sample, this clonotype ranks as large. The DNA for the CDR3 is TGTGCCAGCAGTGAAGGACCAGATAATTCACCCCTCCACTTT. This encodes CASSEGPDNSPLHF. The chain carries TRBV6-1 and TRBJ1-6, with D hard to call. The CDR3 length is 14 residues. Germline V lookup: CDR1 MNHNS, CDR2 SASEGT. V was pared by 1 base and J by 5 bases, with 6 bases between.

By share, this clonotype counts as medium-sized. The chain recombines TRBV5-6 with TRBJ1-2; TRBD1 might be the D (5 bases). This CDR3 spans 15 amino acids. CDR1 is SGHDT, CDR2 YYEEEE, per germline. The V end was cut by 6 bases, the J end by 3 bases, with 18 bases between. The CDR3 here is CASTLVGGIDYGYTF. CDR3 bases: TGTGCCAGCACCCTAGTTGGGGGGATAGACTATGGCTACACCTTC.

By share, this clonotype counts as medium-sized (0.01 to 0.1%). V usage is TRBV5-6 and J usage is TRBJ2-7; tentatively, D is TRBD1 (6 bases). Germline CDR1 reads SGHDT; CDR2 reads YYEEEE. Trimming took off 8 bases at V and 4 bases at J, with 16 bases between the two ends. The CDR3 contains 13 residues. For the CDR3, the DNA is TGTGCCAGTAAGAACGAACAGGGATACGAGCAGTACTTC. Translated, it gives CASKNEQGYEQYF.

Notes on this clonotype: This may be a read error, as it is one base from a much larger clone. CDR3 protein: CSARSPGGIPEAFF. The CDR3 DNA is TGCAGTGCTCGATCCCCCGGCGGCATCCCTGAAGCTTTCTTT. The rearrangement joins TRBV20-1 to TRBJ1-1; D ambiguous. V was trimmed by 5 bases and J by 6 bases, leaving 19 bases between them. Per germline, CDR1 DFQATT and CDR2 SNEGSKA (reference sequence). The CDR3 totals 14 residues.

This clonotype is judged medium-sized. This chain uses TRBV30 with TRBJ2-5; 7 bases match TRBD2. CDR3 length equals 13 residues. J gave up 7 bases and V 3 bases, and 8 bases lay outside the gene matches. CDR1 and CDR2 (germline): GTSNPN, SVGIG (reference sequence). CDR3 nucleotide sequence: TGTGCCTGGAGGGGGACTAACATAGGGACCCAGTACTTC. This encodes CAWRGTNIGTQYF.

By its share, this clonotype is medium-sized. The chain employs TRBV11-2 and TRBJ1-2; 7 bases match TRBD1. This CDR3 is built from 14 residues. Germline CDR1 is SGHAT and CDR2 is FQNNGV. With 6 bases clipped from V and 7 bases from J, the junction kept 11 bases outside the gene matches. The CDR3 nucleotides read TGTGCCAGCAGAAATGAGGGGGCAGTCGGTGGCTACACCTTC. Encoded protein: CASRNEGAVGGYTF.

The chain is built from TRBV28 and TRBJ2-7, with a tentative D call TRBD1 (6 bases). The CDR3 has 14 amino acids. The V end was cut by 5 bases, the J end by 3 bases, with 14 bases between. Germline assignment: CDR1 MDHEN and CDR2 SYDVKM. CDR3 sequence (DNA): TGTGCCAGCAGTACCACCGGCAGGGGCTACGAGCAGTACGTC. Translation: CASSTTGRGYEQYV.

Judged by abundance, this clonotype is medium-sized. The chain is built from TRBV7-9 and TRBJ2-1; 9 bases agree with TRBD2. CDR3 length: 14 residues. Per the germline V gene, CDR1 is SEHNR and CDR2 is FQNEAQ (reference sequence). V shed 4 bases and J 7 bases; nucleotides not matched to a gene: 5. The CDR3 sequence is CASSSISGGNEQFF. For the CDR3, the DNA is TGTGCCAGCAGCTCGATTAGCGGGGGTAATGAGCAGTTCTTC. The variable domain in full, completed from reference TRBV7-9 and TRBJ2-1, reads DTGVSQNPRHKITKRGQNVTFRCDPISEHNRLYWYRQTLGQGPEFLTYFQNEAQLEKSRLLSDRFSAERPKGSFSTLEIQRTEQGDSAMYLCASSSISGGNEQFFGPGTRLTVL.

On this clonotype itself: A read error is possible here, since a much larger clone lies one base away. The CDR3 reads CSAKMNWVSYGYTF. Written as DNA, the CDR3 is TGCAGTGCTAAAATGAACTGGGTTTCCTATGGCTACACCTTC. The chain is built from TRBV20-1 and TRBJ1-2, with D unresolved. V dropped 4 bases and J dropped 4 bases, with 16 bases sitting between them. This CDR3 is built from 14 residues. Germline CDR1 is DFQATT and CDR2 is SNEGSKA (reference sequence).

By sample share, this clonotype is large. The rearrangement uses TRBV20-1 and TRBJ2-1; TRBD2 aligns across 10 bases. Germline-derived CDR1 and CDR2 are DFQATT and SNEGSKA (reference sequence). The ends lost 7 bases at V and 3 bases at J; junction bases unmatched: 3. The CDR3 contains 13 residues. The CDR3 is CSVGTSDYNEQFF. The CDR3 nucleotides are TGCAGTGTTGGGACTAGCGACTACAATGAGCAGTTCTTC.

Points on this clonotype: A much larger clone is a single base away; this may be a read error. Lacking the conserved final phenylalanine or tryptophan, this CDR3 likely reflects a read error. The rearrangement joins TRBV20-1 to TRBJ1-2; D remains unclear. Germline loops: CDR1 DFQATT, CDR2 SNEGSKA (reference sequence). The V end was cut by 2 bases, the J end by 4 bases, with 14 bases between. CDR3 length: 14 residues. The CDR3 reads CSARMNWVSYGYTL. Here the CDR3 DNA reads TGCAGTGCTAGAATGAACTGGGTTTCCTATGGCTACACCTTA.

In its sample, this clonotype is large. The chain employs TRBV20-1 and TRBJ2-7; 8 bases are shared with TRBD1. The CDR3 runs to 13 residues. The junction had 5 bases not matched to a gene; V was cut back by 1 base and J by 6 bases. Germline values: CDR1 DFQATT, CDR2 SNEGSKA (reference sequence). The CDR3 loop reads CSARVGTGTEQYV. Here the CDR3 DNA reads TGCAGTGCTAGAGTAGGGACAGGAACCGAGCAGTACGTC.

The rearrangement uses TRBV12-5 and TRBJ2-5; 10 nucleotides align to TRBD2. With 1 base clipped from V and 2 bases from J, the junction kept 1 base outside the gene matches. The CDR3 has 15 amino acids. The germline V gene has CDR1 LGHNT and CDR2 FRNRAP. Written as DNA, the CDR3 is TGTGCTAGTGGTTTGGGGACTAGCGGACAAGAGACCCAGTACTTC. It translates to CASGLGTSGQETQYF.

The V call is TRBV27, the J call TRBJ2-2, with D hard to call. In germline, CDR1 is MNHEY, CDR2 SMNVEV (reference sequence). The CDR3 has 15 amino acids. V was clipped by 2 bases and J by 0 bases, with 7 bases between them. As DNA, the CDR3 is TGTGCCAGCAGTTTAGGCAGGCCGAACACCGGGGAGCTGTTTTTT. Its translation: CASSLGRPNTGELFF.

This clonotype is classed as large (0.1 to 1%). The chain links TRBV29-1 to TRBJ1-2, with no clear D. CDR1 and CDR2 from the germline V gene are SQVTM and ANQGSEA. Trimming took off 0 bases at V and 1 base at J, with 6 bases between the two ends. The CDR3 loop spans 13 amino acids. The CDR3 nucleotides read TGCAGCGTTGAAGATCAACTTAACTATGGCTACACCTTC. Its translation is CSVEDQLNYGYTF.

This clonotype is large in the sample. V gene TRBV20-1 combines with J gene TRBJ1-1; D unclear. The V gene's germline CDR1 is DFQATT and CDR2 SNEGSKA (reference sequence). V was trimmed by 4 bases and J by 0 bases, leaving 12 bases between them. The CDR3 has 14 residues. CDR3 amino acids: CSAMVHPMNTEAFF. In DNA, the CDR3 is TGCAGTGCTATGGTACACCCTATGAACACTGAAGCTTTCTTT.

The chain is built from TRBV28 and TRBJ1-2; weak D call: TRBD1 (6 bases). The V end lost 7 bases, the J end lost 4 bases, and 22 bases lay between the germline ends. Germline V gene lookup returns CDR1 MDHEN and CDR2 SYDVKM. The CDR3 consists of 16 residues. CDR3 sequence: CASIPGGPPTRYGYTF. The CDR3 DNA reads as TGTGCCAGCATTCCCGGGGGCCCGCCTACCCGCTATGGCTACACCTTC.

In its sample, this clonotype ranks as large. This chain links TRBV10-3 with TRBJ1-6, with D unclear. The CDR3 runs 15 residues. V dropped 6 bases and J dropped 0 bases, with 9 bases sitting between them. Germline lookup yields CDR1 ENHRY and CDR2 SYGVKD. The CDR3 loop is CAIRVQSSYNSPLHF. In DNA form, the CDR3 reads TGTGCCATCAGGGTACAGAGCTCCTATAATTCACCCCTCCACTTT.

This clonotype is classed as large. The chain couples TRBV6-5 to TRBJ2-5; unclear D gene. Germline V gene data show CDR1 as MNHEY and CDR2 as SVGAGI. CDR3 length: 14 residues. Trimming took 2 bases from V and 5 from J, leaving 12 bases between them. CDR3 sequence reads: CASSYHDEAETQYF. DNA for the CDR3: TGTGCCAGCAGTTACCATGACGAGGCGGAGACCCAGTACTTC.

This clonotype is labeled as large. This chain links TRBV29-1 with TRBJ2-3; D not certain. V lost 7 bases to trimming and J lost 6 bases, with 14 bases between them. Looked up from germline, CDR1 is SQVTM and CDR2 is ANQGSEA. The CDR3 has 12 amino acids. In nucleotides, the CDR3 is TGCAGCGCGCTATGGGCATCGGATACGCAGTATTTT. This translates into CSALWASDTQYF.

This clonotype rates as large. The chain has TRBV30 and TRBJ2-4, with D possibly being TRBD1 (6 bases). The length of the CDR3 is 12 residues. Germline loops: CDR1 GTSNPN, CDR2 SVGIG (reference sequence). V was cut by 5 bases and J by 5 bases, with 10 bases left in between. The CDR3 loop is CAWGGQQNIQYF. The CDR3 DNA is TGTGCCTGGGGCGGACAGCAAAACATTCAGTACTTC.

The chain links TRBV19 to TRBJ1-5, with a weak D call TRBD1 (5 bases). This CDR3 contains 14 residues. The V and J ends lost 0 bases and 5 bases respectively, with 8 bases between them. CDR1 LNHDA and CDR2 SQIVND come from the germline V gene (reference sequence). The CDR3 coding sequence is TGTGCCAGTAGTATAGAGCGGGGACATCAGCCCCAGCATTTT. It encodes CASSIERGHQPQHF.

This chain joins TRBV5-1 and TRBJ2-1, with a weak D call TRBD1 (6 bases). V lost 2 bases and J lost 8, with 14 bases in between. The CDR3 extends over 14 amino acids. Germline V gene sequence: CDR1 SGHRS, CDR2 YFSETQ. CDR3 bases: TGCGCCAGCAGCTTACAGGGCGCGGGCGATGAGCAGTTCTTC. Translation: CASSLQGAGDEQFF.